Detailed here is one TCR beta chain. The entry originates in a study of T cell changes during pregnancy in multiple sclerosis. Here immunoSEQ multiplex PCR was the method, and the copy in TCRdb shows in-frame clones only, minus some. The sample records 30,000 to 40,000 clones, about 91% being singletons. The CDR3 contains 13 residues. Trimming stripped 5 bases from V and 5 bases from J, with 11 bases between. Germline lookup yields CDR1 SGHTA and CDR2 FQGTGA. The V gene is TRBV7-3, the J gene TRBJ2-3; no definite D call. The clonotype was recovered from a female donor in good health, enrolled as a control in a pregnancy study. The sequencing used CD4+ T cells from peripheral blood mononuclear cells, collected in the third trimester of pregnancy. The CDR3 DNA follows: TGTGCCAGCAGCCCGACCAGCGTAGATACGCAGTATTTT. Amino acid sequence: CASSPTSVDTQYF.